This T cell receptor (beta chain) is drawn from a study of control samples from healthy donors and cancer patients. The CDR3 contains 14 residues. Germline CDR1 is LGHDT and CDR2 is YNNKEL (reference sequence). Trimming removed 3 bases at V and 6 bases at J, with 11 bases between. Using immunoSEQ multiplex PCR, the repertoire was profiled, and TCRdb retains in-frame clones only, with some absent. The sample has under 70,000 clones; about 96% are singletons. The receptor's source is a woman aged 18-29 years in good health. The chain has TRBV3-1 (or the pseudogene TRBV3-2) and TRBJ2-2, with D tentatively TRBD1 (5 bases). The sequencing sample was made of blood. CDR3 sequence reads: CASSHGQGAGELFF. CDR3 bases: TGTGCCAGCAGCCATGGGCAGGGCGCCGGGGAGCTGTTTTTT.